This T cell receptor (beta chain) was profiled in a study of cytomegalovirus exposure and HLA in healthy donors. Unmatched junction bases numbered 14, after V lost 0 bases and J lost 2 bases. The CDR3 has 19 amino acids. Germline CDR1 reads SEHNR; CDR2 reads FQNEAQ (reference sequence). General study results and limits: Earlier analysis yielded a pattern in which most TCR beta V segments were productive about 87% or about 30% of the time. A later analysis linked a missense variant in DCLRE1C to the trimming of TCR beta V and J genes.

In the case of this clone: The target antigen is unknown.

The primer mix had 60 Vbeta and 13 Jbeta primers. Method: immunoSEQ multiplex PCR; TCRdb's copy keeps in-frame clones and lacks some. The sample includes over 150,000 clones, approximately 84% of them seen just once. The sequencing sample was made of PBMCs. This sequence was found in a girl less than two years old in good health and CMV-seronegative. This chain joins TRBV7-9 and TRBJ1-1, with TRBD1 matching 8 bases. The CDR3, as DNA: TGTGCCAGCAGCTTAGCCCAGGCACGCGACAGGGGTCGAAACACTGAAGCTTTCTTT. It yields the protein CASSLAQARDRGRNTEAFF.